These T cell receptor beta chains were read from a single sample in a study of regulatory T cells in long-lasting Graves disease. One entry per CDR3 protein, called by TCRdb with MiXCR from the multiplex PCR reads. The table has hundreds of thousands of distinct CDR3 sequences, around 13% seen once. The data were also submitted as part of a second study, on T cells in Graves' hyperthyroidism and ophthalmopathy.

The sample here was peripheral blood mononuclear cells (PBMCs), taken at new diagnosis, from a patient treated with antithyroid drugs. The receptors derive from a woman aged 30 to 39 with Graves disease. Both conserved end residues are part of each CDR3. A D gene is named only where the DNA matches it firmly.

J gene: TRBJ1-5
V gene: TRBV2
D gene: NA
CDR3 protein: CASKGHRTSFQPQHF

J gene: TRBJ2-1
V gene: TRBV19
D gene: NA
CDR3 protein: CASSILKSSYNEQFF

J gene: TRBJ1-2
V gene: TRBV6-1
D gene: NA
CDR3 protein: CASSEATHYGYTF

J gene: TRBJ1-2
V gene: TRBV13
D gene: NA
CDR3 protein: CASSLGLAGTNYGYTF

J gene: TRBJ2-7
V gene: TRBV2
D gene: TRBD2
CDR3 protein: CASSGPSGSSEQYF

J gene: TRBJ2-7
V gene: TRBV7-2
D gene: TRBD2
CDR3 protein: CASSGILAGSGEQYF

J gene: TRBJ1-2
V gene: TRBV6-2/TRBV6-3
D gene: NA
CDR3 protein: CASSYSTANYGYTF

J gene: TRBJ1-6
V gene: TRBV28
D gene: NA
CDR3 protein: CASSLTTLGYNSPLHF

J gene: TRBJ1-6
V gene: TRBV6-5
D gene: NA
CDR3 protein: CASSFGQIGSPLHF

J gene: TRBJ2-1
V gene: TRBV7-9
D gene: TRBD2
CDR3 protein: CASSRGLAENEQFF

J gene: TRBJ1-2
V gene: TRBV6-1
D gene: TRBD1
CDR3 protein: CASATGGGKNYGYTF

J gene: TRBJ2-2
V gene: TRBV6-4
D gene: TRBD2
CDR3 protein: CASSSGSTGELFF

J gene: TRBJ1-1
V gene: TRBV20-1
D gene: NA
CDR3 protein: CSAREVRYTEAFF

J gene: TRBJ1-1
V gene: TRBV4-1
D gene: NA
CDR3 protein: CASSQAIKDPDVTEAFF

J gene: TRBJ2-5
V gene: TRBV10-3
D gene: TRBD1
CDR3 protein: CASAGQGGETQYF

J gene: TRBJ1-2
V gene: TRBV7-9
D gene: TRBD1
CDR3 protein: CASSLAGTGELNGYTF

J gene: TRBJ2-1
V gene: TRBV3-1
D gene: TRBD2
CDR3 protein: CASSQSLGSGRAEQFF

J gene: TRBJ1-1
V gene: TRBV7-9
D gene: NA
CDR3 protein: CASSLNAGLTEAFF

J gene: TRBJ2-2
V gene: TRBV11-1
D gene: TRBD2
CDR3 protein: CASSSPGLAELGELFF

J gene: TRBJ2-5
V gene: TRBV5-6
D gene: NA
CDR3 protein: CASSIGTPETQYF

J gene: TRBJ2-1
V gene: TRBV7-9
D gene: TRBD2
CDR3 protein: CASSSLAGGSNEQFF

J gene: TRBJ1-3
V gene: TRBV7-6
D gene: NA
CDR3 protein: CASSLGGASRNTIYF

J gene: TRBJ2-3
V gene: TRBV3-1
D gene: TRBD2
CDR3 protein: CASSQVTSGSQDTQYF

J gene: TRBJ2-1
V gene: TRBV19
D gene: NA
CDR3 protein: CASSGGHNNEQFF